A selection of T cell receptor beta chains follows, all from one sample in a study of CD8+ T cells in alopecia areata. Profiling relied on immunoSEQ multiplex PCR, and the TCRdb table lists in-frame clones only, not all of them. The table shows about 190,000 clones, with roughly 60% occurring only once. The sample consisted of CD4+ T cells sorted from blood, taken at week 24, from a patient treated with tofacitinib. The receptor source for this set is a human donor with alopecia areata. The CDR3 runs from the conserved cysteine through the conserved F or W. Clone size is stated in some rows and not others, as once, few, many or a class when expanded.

CASSQDGSAGGTNEQFF TRBV4-3 - TRBJ2-1
CASSQGGSNQPQHF TRBV5-1 - TRBJ1-5
CSATNTDTQYF TRBV20-1 once TRBJ2-3
CASSEGRSPLHF TRBV10-1 few TRBJ1-6
CASSSRDRISYEQYF TRBV7-2 - TRBJ2-7
CSVENTGAATYEQYF TRBV29-1 - TRBJ2-7
CASSLGYNYNEQFF TRBV7-2 - TRBJ2-1
CASSLKDGKNIQYF TRBV27 once TRBJ2-4
CASSRGGYEQYF TRBV5-4 - TRBJ2-7
CASSLELAGGTEQFF TRBV5-1 - TRBJ2-1
CASSPGRQETQYF TRBV18 - TRBJ2-5
CASSDRSYEQYF TRBV2 - TRBJ2-7
CSVFGFPSPDNYGYTF TRBV29-1 - TRBJ1-2
CASSLVGTATYTDTQYF TRBV7-9 few TRBJ2-3
CASSRGVGPDQPQHF TRBV5-4 - TRBJ1-5
CASEMGRSYGYTF TRBV19 - TRBJ1-2
CAISGEQSYNEQFF TRBV10-3 few TRBJ2-1
CASSQGPTSNYGYTF TRBV4-1 - TRBJ1-2